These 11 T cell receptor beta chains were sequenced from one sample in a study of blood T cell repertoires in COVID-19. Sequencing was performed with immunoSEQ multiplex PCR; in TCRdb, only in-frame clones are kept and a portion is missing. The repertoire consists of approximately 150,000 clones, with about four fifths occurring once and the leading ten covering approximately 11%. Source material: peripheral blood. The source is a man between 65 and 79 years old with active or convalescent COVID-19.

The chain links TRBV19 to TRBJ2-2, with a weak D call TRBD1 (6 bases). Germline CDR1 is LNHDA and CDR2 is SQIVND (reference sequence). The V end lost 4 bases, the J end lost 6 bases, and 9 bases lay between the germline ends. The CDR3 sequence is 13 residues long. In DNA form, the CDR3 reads TGTGCCAGTAGTAAGGACAGCTCCGGGGAGCTGTTTTTT. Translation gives CASSKDSSGELFF.

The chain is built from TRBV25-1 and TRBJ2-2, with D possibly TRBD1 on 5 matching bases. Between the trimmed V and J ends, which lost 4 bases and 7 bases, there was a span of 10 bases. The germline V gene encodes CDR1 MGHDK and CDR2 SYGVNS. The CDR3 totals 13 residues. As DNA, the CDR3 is TGTGCCAGCAGTGCGACAGATCACGGGGAGCTGTTTTTT. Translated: CASSATDHGELFF.

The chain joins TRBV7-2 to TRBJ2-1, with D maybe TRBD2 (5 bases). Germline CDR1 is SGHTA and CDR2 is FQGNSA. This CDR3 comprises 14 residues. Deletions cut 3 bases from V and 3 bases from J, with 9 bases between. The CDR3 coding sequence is TGTGCCAGCAGCTTTGGACTTTTCTACAATGAGCAGTTCTTC. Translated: CASSFGLFYNEQFF.

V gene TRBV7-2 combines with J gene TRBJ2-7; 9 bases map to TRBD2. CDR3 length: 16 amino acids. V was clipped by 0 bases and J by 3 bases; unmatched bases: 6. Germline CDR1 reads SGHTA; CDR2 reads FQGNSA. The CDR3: CASSLAGSGGNYEQYF. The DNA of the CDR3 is TGTGCCAGCAGCTTAGCGGGGAGCGGGGGGAACTACGAGCAGTACTTC.

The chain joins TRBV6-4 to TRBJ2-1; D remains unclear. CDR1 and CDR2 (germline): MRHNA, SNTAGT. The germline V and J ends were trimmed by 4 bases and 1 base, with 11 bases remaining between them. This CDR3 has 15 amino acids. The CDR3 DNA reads TGTGCCAGCAGTGTTGGCGGCCAATCCTACAATGAGCAGTTCTTC. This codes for CASSVGGQSYNEQFF.

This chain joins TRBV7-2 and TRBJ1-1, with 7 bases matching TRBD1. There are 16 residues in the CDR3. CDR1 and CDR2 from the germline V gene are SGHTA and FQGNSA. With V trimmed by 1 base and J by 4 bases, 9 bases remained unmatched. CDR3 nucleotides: TGTGCCAGCAGCTTAGTTCCTCGAGGGGGCGGCACTGAAGCTTTCTTT. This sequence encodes CASSLVPRGGGTEAFF.

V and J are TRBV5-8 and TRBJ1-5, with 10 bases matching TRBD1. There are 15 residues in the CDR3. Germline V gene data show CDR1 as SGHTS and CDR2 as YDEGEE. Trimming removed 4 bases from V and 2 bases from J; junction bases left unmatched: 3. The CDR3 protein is CASSPGTGGNQPQHF. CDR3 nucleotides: TGTGCCAGCAGCCCTGGGACAGGGGGCAATCAGCCCCAGCATTTT. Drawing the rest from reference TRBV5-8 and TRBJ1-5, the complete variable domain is EAGVTQSPTHLIKTRGQQATLRCSPISGHTSVYWYQQALGLGLQFLLWYDEGEERNRGNFPPRFSGRQFPNYSSELNVNALELEDSALYLCASSPGTGGNQPQHFGDGTRLSIL.

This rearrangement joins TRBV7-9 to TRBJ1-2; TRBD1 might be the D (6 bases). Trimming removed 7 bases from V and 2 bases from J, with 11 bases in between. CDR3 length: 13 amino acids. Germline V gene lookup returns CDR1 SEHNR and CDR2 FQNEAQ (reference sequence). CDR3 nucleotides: TGTGCCAGCACTCCGACAGGAAACTATGGCTACACCTTC. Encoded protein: CASTPTGNYGYTF.

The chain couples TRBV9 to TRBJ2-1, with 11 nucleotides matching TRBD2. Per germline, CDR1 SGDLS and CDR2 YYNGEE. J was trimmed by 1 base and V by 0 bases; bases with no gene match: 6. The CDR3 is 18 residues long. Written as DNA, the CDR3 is TGTGCCAGCAGCGTAGTTGGGAGACTAGCGGGGTCCTACAATGAGCAGTTCTTC. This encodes CASSVVGRLAGSYNEQFF.

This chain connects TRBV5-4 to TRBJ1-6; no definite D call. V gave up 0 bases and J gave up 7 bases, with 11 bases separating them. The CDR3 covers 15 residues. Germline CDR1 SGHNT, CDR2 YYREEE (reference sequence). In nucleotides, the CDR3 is TGTGCCAGCAGCTTGGCTGGTACGGGGAATTCACCCCTCCACTTT. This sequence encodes CASSLAGTGNSPLHF.

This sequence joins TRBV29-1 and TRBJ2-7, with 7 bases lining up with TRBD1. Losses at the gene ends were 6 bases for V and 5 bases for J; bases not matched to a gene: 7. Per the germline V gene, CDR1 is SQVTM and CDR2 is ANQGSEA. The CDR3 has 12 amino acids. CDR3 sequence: CSVGRQGHEQYF. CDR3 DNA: TGCAGCGTGGGTCGACAGGGCCACGAGCAGTACTTC.